The 8 T cell receptor beta chains listed next were all sequenced from one sample in a study of blood T cells in healthy people across ages. It was with a sample-barcoded 5' primer and a J-beta primer mix that a second PCR of about 6 to 11 cycles was run. MiXCR was run by TCRdb on the 5' RACE reads, yielding one entry per CDR3 protein. The profile shows 650,000 to 800,000 distinct CDR3 sequences, under 45% of them singletons. The specimen sequenced was blood. The receptors here all came from a man aged 55 to 70 in good health.

The chain recombines TRBV7-2 with TRBJ2-3; D is ambiguous. Trimming shortened V by 6 bases and J by 0 bases, and 7 bases separated the two germline ends. Germline CDR1 and CDR2: SGHTA and FQGNSA. CDR3 length: 13 residues. For the CDR3, the DNA is TGTGCCAGCAGACAATCTAGCACAGATACGCAGTATTTT. Translating gives CASRQSSTDTQYF.

This clonotype came up a few times. V usage is TRBV7-8 and J usage is TRBJ2-5, with 10 bases fitting TRBD1. J gave up 5 bases and V 3 bases, and 3 bases lay outside the gene matches. CDR1 and CDR2 from the germline V gene are SGHVS and FQNEAQ. The CDR3 has 14 residues. The chain's CDR3 is CASSFDRGRETQYF. The CDR3 DNA is TGTGCCAGCAGCTTTGACAGGGGGCGGGAGACCCAGTACTTC.

This clonotype was counted ten times or more. The J gene is TRBJ2-7, the V gene TRBV12-3 or TRBV12-4; D may be TRBD1 (6 bases). The CDR3 is made up of 15 amino acids. The germline V and J ends were trimmed by 1 base and 2 bases, with 12 bases remaining between them. CDR3 DNA sequence: TGTGCCAGCAGTTTAGTTCGGGACACAACCTACGAGCAGTACTTC. Amino acid sequence: CASSLVRDTTYEQYF.

The chain recombines TRBV20-1 with TRBJ2-3, with 9 bases matching TRBD1. Germline V gene sequence: CDR1 DFQATT, CDR2 SNEGSKA (reference sequence). V trimming: 7 bases; J trimming: 2 bases; junction bases outside the gene matches: 13. The CDR3 is 16 residues long. CDR3 in amino acids: CSVPTGTGRSTDTQYF. CDR3 bases: TGCAGTGTCCCCACTGGGACAGGGCGTTCCACAGATACGCAGTATTTT.

The V and J genes are TRBV10-3 and TRBJ2-7, with D possibly TRBD2 on 5 matching bases. This CDR3 comprises 13 residues. Germline CDR1 ENHRY, CDR2 SYGVKD. Trimming stripped 3 bases from V and 6 bases from J, with 12 bases between. The CDR3 nucleotides read TGTGCCATCAGTGATATTTGGGAGACCGAGCAGTACTTC. Translating it yields CAISDIWETEQYF.

This clonotype was found a few times. The CDR3 reads CATSSPTRWALMNTEAFF. The CDR3 bases are TGTGCCACCAGCAGCCCCACGAGGTGGGCTCTCATGAACACTGAAGCTTTCTTT. V is TRBV15 and J is TRBJ1-1; D gene unclear. Deletions cut 3 bases from V and 0 bases from J, with 20 bases between. This CDR3 has 18 residues. Germline CDR1 LNHNV, CDR2 YYDKDF (reference sequence).

A few counts support this clonotype. This chain connects TRBV4-3 to TRBJ1-2, with 8 bases lining up with TRBD1. CDR3 length equals 15 residues. CDR1 LGHNA and CDR2 YSLEER come from the germline V gene. Losses at the gene ends were 5 bases for V and 4 bases for J; bases not matched to a gene: 9. CDR3 protein: CASSGYGTGVYGYTF. CDR3 in DNA: TGCGCCAGCAGCGGCTACGGGACAGGCGTCTATGGCTACACCTTC.

V gene TRBV27 combines with J gene TRBJ1-1, with D hard to call. V was trimmed by 0 bases and J by 10 bases, leaving 15 bases between them. The CDR3 consists of 14 residues. Germline lookup yields CDR1 MNHEY and CDR2 SMNVEV (reference sequence). CDR3 DNA: TGTGCCAGCAGTTTATCATCATCCAGAAGTGGAGCTTTCTTT. Protein sequence: CASSLSSSRSGAFF.